The text below deals with one T cell receptor beta chain. Its target is unknown. The V gene's germline CDR1 is ENHRY and CDR2 SYGVKD. The CDR3 totals 15 residues. After removal of 11 bases from V and 0 bases from J, the junction contained 3 bases not matched to a gene. Primers included in the PCR were 60 Vbeta and 13 Jbeta primers. Here immunoSEQ multiplex PCR was the method, and the copy in TCRdb shows in-frame clones only, minus some. This sample has around 110,000 clones, with 50% to 75% found just once. This record belongs to a study of cytomegalovirus exposure and HLA in healthy donors. Study-wide results and caveats: One cluster of highly shared sequence variants probably arose as a sequencing artifact.

The sequencing input was PBMCs. This TCR derives from a woman aged 40 to 50 in good health and CMV-seropositive. The chain is built from TRBV10-3 and TRBJ2-6, with TRBD1 matching over 11 bases. DNA for the CDR3: TGTGCCTGCGGGACAGGGGGCTCTGGGGCCAACGTCCTGACTTTC. Amino acid sequence: CACGTGGSGANVLTF.